This TCR beta chain was sequenced during a study of cytomegalovirus exposure and HLA in healthy donors. The CDR3 contains 11 residues. Trimming cost V 5 bases and J 6 bases, with 5 bases left between them. Germline V CDR1 and CDR2: MNHEY, SVGAGI. On this clone itself: No antigen is known for it.

The PCR ran on 60 Vbeta and 13 Jbeta primers. Assay: immunoSEQ multiplex PCR; the TCRdb copy retains only in-frame clones and omits some. Found here are approximately 27,000 clones, approximately 70% of them singletons; the top ten hold more than 3.5%. The study's findings and limits: It was reported in a later analysis that an Asian-associated ancestry cluster showed fewer N-insertions than the approximately 670-donor mean. Follow-up analysis found HLA locus-dependent TCR association rates, highest for DRB1 and lowest for HLA-C.

The chain uses TRBV6-5 and TRBJ2-1; the D gene is possibly TRBD1 (5 bases). This receptor was obtained from a woman aged 45-59 years in good health and CMV-seronegative. Input material: PBMCs. CDR3 in amino acids: CASSQGNEQFF. The CDR3 coding sequence is TGTGCCAGCAGTCAGGGCAATGAGCAGTTCTTC.